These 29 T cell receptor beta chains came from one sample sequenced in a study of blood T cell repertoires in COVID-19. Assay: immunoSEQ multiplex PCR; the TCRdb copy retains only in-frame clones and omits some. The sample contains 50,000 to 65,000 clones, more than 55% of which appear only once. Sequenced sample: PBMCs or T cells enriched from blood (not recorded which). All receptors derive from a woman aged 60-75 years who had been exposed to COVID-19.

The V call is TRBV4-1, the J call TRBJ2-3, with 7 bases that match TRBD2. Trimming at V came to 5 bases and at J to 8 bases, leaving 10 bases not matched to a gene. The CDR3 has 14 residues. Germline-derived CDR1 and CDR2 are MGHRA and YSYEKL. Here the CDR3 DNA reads TGCGCCAGCAGCGGGTCGGGGGGTAGGTCTACGCAGTATTTT. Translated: CASSGSGGRSTQYF.

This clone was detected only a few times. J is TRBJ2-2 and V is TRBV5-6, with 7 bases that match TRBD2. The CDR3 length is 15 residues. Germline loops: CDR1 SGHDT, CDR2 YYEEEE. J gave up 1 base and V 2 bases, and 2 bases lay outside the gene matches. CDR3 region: CASSFGGLNTGELFF. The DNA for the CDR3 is TGTGCCAGCAGCTTCGGGGGGTTGAACACCGGGGAGCTGTTTTTT.

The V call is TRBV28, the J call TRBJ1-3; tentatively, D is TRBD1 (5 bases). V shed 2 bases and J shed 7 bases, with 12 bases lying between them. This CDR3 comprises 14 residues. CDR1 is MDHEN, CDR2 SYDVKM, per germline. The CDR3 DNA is TGTGCCAGCAGTTTAGTGGCAGGGTATAACACCATATATTTT. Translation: CASSLVAGYNTIYF.

The CDR3 bases are TGTGCCACCAGCAGGGAAGGGACAGCAAATTCACCCCTCCACTTT. This encodes CATSREGTANSPLHF. V usage is TRBV15 and J usage is TRBJ1-6, with 7 bases matching TRBD1. The ends lost 3 bases at V and 7 bases at J; junction bases unmatched: 6. Per germline, CDR1 LNHNV and CDR2 YYDKDF (reference sequence). This CDR3 has 15 residues. Complete variable domain (other parts from reference TRBV15 and TRBJ1-6): DAMVIQNPRYQVTQFGKPVTLSCSQTLNHNVMYWYQQKSSQAPKLLFHYYDKDFNNEADTPDNFQSRRPNTSFCFLDIRSPGLGDTAMYLCATSREGTANSPLHFGNGTRLTVT.

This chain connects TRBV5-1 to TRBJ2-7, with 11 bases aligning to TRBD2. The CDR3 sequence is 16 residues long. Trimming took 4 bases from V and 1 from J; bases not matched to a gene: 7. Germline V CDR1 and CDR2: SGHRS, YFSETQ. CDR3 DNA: TGCGCCAGCAGCAAGGGACTAGCGGAAAATTCCTACGAGCAGTACTTC. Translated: CASSKGLAENSYEQYF.

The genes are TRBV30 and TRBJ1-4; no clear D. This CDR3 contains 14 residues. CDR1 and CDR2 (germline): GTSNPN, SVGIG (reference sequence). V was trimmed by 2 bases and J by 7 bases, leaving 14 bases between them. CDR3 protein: CAWSNGVIGEKLFF. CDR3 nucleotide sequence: TGTGCCTGGAGTAATGGAGTGATAGGTGAAAAACTGTTTTTT.

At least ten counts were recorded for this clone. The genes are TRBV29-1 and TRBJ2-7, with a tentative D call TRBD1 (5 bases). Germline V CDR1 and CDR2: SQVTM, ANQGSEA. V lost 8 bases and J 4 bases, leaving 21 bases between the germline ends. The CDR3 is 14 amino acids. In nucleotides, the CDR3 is TGCAGCTCGCATCGGAGCAGGGTAGTATACGAGCAGTACTTC. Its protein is CSSHRSRVVYEQYF.

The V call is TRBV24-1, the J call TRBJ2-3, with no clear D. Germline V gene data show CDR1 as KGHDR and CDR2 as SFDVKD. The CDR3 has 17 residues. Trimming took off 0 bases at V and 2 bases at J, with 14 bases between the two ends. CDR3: CATSDLPGKRHTDTQYF. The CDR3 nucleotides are TGTGCCACCAGTGATTTGCCAGGCAAGAGACACACAGATACGCAGTATTTT.

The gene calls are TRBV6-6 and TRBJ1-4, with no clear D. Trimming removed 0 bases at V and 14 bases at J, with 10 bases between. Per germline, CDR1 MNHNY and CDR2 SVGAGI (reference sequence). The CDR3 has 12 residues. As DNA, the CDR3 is TGTGCCAGCAGTTACTCGAGGGCGGTGCTGTTTTTT. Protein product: CASSYSRAVLFF.

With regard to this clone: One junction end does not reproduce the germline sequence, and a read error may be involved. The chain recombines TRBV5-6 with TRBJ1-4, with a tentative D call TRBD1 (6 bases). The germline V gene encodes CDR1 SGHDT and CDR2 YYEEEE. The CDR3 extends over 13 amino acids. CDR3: CASSSGGGTISHF. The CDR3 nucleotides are TGTGCCAGCAGCTCCGGAGGGGGGACTATCTCCCATTTT.

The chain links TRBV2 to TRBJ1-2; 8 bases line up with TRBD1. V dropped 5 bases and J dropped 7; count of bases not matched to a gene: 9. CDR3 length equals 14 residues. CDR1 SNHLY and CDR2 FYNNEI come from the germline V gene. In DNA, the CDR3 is TGTGCCAGCAGTACGGACAGGGAGGGGGCTGGCTACACCTTC. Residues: CASSTDREGAGYTF.

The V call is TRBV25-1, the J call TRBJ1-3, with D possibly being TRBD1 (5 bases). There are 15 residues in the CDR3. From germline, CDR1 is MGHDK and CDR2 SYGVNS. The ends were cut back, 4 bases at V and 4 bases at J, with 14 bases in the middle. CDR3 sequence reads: CASSAGVGGGNTIYF. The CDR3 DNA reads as TGTGCCAGCAGTGCGGGGGTAGGAGGAGGAAACACCATATATTTT. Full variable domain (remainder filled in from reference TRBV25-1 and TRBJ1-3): EADIYQTPRYLVIGTGKKITLECSQTMGHDKMYWYQQDPGMELHLIHYSYGVNSTEKGDLSSESTVSRIRTEHFPLTLESARPSHTSQYLCASSAGVGGGNTIYFGEGSWLTVV.

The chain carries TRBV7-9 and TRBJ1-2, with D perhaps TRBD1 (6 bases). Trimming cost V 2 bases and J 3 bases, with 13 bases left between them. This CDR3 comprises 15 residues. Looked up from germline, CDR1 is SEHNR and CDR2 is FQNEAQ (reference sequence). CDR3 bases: TGTGCCAGCAGCTTAAGGACAGAACCTGACTATGGCTACACCTTC. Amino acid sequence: CASSLRTEPDYGYTF.

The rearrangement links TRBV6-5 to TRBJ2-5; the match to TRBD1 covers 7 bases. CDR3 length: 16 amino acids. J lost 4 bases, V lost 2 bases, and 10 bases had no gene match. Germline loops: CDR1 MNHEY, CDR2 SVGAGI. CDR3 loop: CASSYGQVRGRETQYF. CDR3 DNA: TGTGCCAGCAGTTACGGACAGGTTCGGGGACGAGAGACCCAGTACTTC.

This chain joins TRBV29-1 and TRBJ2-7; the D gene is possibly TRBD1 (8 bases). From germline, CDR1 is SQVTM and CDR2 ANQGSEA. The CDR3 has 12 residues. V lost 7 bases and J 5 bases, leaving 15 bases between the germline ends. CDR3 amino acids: CSATGGGDEQYF. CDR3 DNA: TGCAGCGCTACAGGGGGAGGGGACGAGCAGTACTTC.

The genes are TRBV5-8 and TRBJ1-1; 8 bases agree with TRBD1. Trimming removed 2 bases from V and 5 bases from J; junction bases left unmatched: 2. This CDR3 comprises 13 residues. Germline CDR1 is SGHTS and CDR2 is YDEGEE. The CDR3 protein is CASSFRGRTEAFF. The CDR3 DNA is TGTGCCAGCAGCTTCAGGGGGCGTACTGAAGCTTTCTTT.

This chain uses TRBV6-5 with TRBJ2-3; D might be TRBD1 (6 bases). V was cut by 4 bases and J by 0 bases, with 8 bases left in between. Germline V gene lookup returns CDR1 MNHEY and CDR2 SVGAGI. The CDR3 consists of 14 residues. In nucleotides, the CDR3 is TGTGCCAGCAGTTTAACAGGGAGCACAGATACGCAGTATTTT. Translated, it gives CASSLTGSTDTQYF.

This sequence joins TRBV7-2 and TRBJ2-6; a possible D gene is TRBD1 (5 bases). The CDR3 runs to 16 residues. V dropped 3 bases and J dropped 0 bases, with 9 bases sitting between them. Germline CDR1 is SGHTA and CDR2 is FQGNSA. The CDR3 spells CASSLTRGSGANVLTF. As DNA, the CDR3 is TGTGCCAGCAGCTTGACAAGGGGCTCTGGGGCCAACGTCCTGACTTTC. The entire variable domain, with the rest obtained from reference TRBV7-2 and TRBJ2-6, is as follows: GAGVSQSPSNKVTEKGKDVELRCDPISGHTALYWYRQSLGQGLEFLIYFQGNSAPDKSGLPSDRFSAERTGGSVSTLTIQRTQQEDSAVYLCASSLTRGSGANVLTFGAGSRLTVL.

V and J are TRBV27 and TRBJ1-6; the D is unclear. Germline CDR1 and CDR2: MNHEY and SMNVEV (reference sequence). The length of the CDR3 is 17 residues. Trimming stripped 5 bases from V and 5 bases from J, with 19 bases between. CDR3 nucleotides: TGTGCCAGCAGTCGGGTAGCCCGACTCTCGGATAATTCACCCCTCCACTTT. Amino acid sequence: CASSRVARLSDNSPLHF.

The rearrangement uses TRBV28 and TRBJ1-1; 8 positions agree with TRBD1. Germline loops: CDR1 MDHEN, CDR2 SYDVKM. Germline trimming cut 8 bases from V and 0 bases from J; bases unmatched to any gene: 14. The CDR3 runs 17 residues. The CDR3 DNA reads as TGTGCCAGCGGACCATTAACCGGGACAGGATTGAACACTGAAGCTTTCTTT. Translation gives CASGPLTGTGLNTEAFF. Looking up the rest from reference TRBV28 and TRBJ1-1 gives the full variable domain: DVKVTQSSRYLVKRTGEKVFLECVQDMDHENMFWYRQDPGLGLRLIYFSYDVKMKEKGDIPEGYSVSREKKERFSLILESASTNQTSMYLCASGPLTGTGLNTEAFFGQGTRLTVV.

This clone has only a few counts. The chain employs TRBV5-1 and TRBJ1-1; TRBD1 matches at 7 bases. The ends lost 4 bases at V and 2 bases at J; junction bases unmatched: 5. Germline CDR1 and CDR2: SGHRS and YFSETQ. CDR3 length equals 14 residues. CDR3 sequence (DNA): TGCGCCAGCAGCCCAGGGACAGTCAACACTGAAGCTTTCTTT. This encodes CASSPGTVNTEAFF.

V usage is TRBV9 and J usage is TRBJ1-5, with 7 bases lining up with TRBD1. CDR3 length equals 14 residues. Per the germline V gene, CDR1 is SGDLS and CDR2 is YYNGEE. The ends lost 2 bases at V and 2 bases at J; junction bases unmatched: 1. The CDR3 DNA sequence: TGTGCCAGCAGCGTTACAGGGGGCAATCAGCCCCAGCATTTT. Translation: CASSVTGGNQPQHF.

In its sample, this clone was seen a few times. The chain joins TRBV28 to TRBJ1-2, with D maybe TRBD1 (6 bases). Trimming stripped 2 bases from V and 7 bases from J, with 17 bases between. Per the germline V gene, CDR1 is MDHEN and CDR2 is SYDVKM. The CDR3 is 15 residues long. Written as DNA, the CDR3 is TGTGCCAGCAGTTTAACAAGGACAGTCGAGGTTGGCTACACCTTC. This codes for CASSLTRTVEVGYTF.

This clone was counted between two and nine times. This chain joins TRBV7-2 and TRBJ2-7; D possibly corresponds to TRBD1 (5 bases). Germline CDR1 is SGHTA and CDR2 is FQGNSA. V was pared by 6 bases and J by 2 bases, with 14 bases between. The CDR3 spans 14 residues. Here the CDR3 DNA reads TGTGCCAGCAGAGATCCGACAGAAACCTACGAGCAGTACTTC. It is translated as CASRDPTETYEQYF. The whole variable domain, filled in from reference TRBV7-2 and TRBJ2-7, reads GAGVSQSPSNKVTEKGKDVELRCDPISGHTALYWYRQSLGQGLEFLIYFQGNSAPDKSGLPSDRFSAERTGGSVSTLTIQRTQQEDSAVYLCASRDPTETYEQYFGPGTRLTVT.

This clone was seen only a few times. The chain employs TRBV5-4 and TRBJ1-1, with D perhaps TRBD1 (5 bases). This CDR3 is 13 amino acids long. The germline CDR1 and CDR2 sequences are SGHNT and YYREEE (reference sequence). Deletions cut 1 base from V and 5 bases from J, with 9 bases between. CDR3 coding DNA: TGTGCCAGCAGCTTGAGGGGAGGAACTGAAGCTTTCTTT. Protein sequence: CASSLRGGTEAFF.

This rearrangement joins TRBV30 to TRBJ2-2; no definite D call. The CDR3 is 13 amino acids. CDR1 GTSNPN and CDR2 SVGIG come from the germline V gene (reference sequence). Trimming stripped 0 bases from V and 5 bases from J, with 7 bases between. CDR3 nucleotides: TGTGCCTGGAGTGTACACGGGACCGGGGAGCTGTTTTTT. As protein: CAWSVHGTGELFF.

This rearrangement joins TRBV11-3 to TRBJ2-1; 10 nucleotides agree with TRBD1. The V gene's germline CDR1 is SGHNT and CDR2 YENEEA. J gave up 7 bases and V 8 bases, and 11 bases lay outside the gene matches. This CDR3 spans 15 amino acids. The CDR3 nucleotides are TGTGCCAGCGGACCCGGGACAGGGGCGTCTAATGAGCAGTTCTTC. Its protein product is CASGPGTGASNEQFF.

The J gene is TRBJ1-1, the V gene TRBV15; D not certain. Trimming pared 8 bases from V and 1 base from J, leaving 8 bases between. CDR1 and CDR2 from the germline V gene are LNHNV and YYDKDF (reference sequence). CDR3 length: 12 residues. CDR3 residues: CATSYGNTEAFF. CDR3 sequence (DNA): TGTGCCACCTCGTACGGGAACACTGAAGCTTTCTTT.

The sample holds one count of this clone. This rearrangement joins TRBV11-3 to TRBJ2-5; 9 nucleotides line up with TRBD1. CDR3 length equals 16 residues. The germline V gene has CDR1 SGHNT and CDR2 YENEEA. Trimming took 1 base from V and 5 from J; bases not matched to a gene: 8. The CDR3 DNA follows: TGTGCCAGCAGCTTAGGTACCGGGACAGGGTTGGAGACCCAGTACTTC. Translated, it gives CASSLGTGTGLETQYF.